The source of this T cell receptor (beta chain) is a study of beta chain features in type 1 diabetes. Purity (above 98%) was reached by all sorted populations. Regarding the study as a whole: Using cDNA template may skew counts toward highly expressing activated cells.

The isolated RNA, all of it, was reverse transcribed, so expressed TCRB transcripts were what got sequenced. Each sample of naive, central memory or regulatory T cells had, on average, approximately 3.5 million reads. Some clones are missing from TCRdb's copy, which holds only in-frame ones; the method was immunoSEQ multiplex PCR. The profile shows some 500,000 clones, 10% to 12% of them singletons. The CDR3 covers 12 residues. Trimming removed 4 bases from V and 9 bases from J, with 13 bases in between. Germline V lookup: CDR1 SGHNT, CDR2 YYREEE (reference sequence). In this sample, this clone turned up a few times. Its antigen is currently unknown.

The sample comprised naive CD4+ T cells from blood. The gene calls are TRBV5-4 and TRBJ1-1; D might be TRBD1 (6 bases). The TCR originated in a woman between 18 and 29 years old in good health. CDR3 coding DNA: TGTGCCAGCAGCCGGACAGAGGAGAAAGCTTTCTTT. Encoded protein: CASSRTEEKAFF.